This entry concerns a single T cell receptor (beta chain). Its target is not known. The sample originates from a study of identical twins. Broader study findings: It was possible that invariant MAIT and iNKT cells partly confounded the zero-insertion analyses. Shared out-of-frame alpha sequences (those common to twins) showed excess low generation probability. In monozygotic twins, models underestimated the sharing of out-of-frame TCR alpha.

The junction had 8 bases not matched to a gene; V was cut back by 5 bases and J by 4 bases. Germline loops: CDR1 MDHEN, CDR2 SYDVKM. This CDR3 comprises 16 residues. Unique molecular identifiers were present on the cDNA, which also gained a universal primer site by template switching. TCRdb re-derived calls from the 5' RACE reads in MiXCR, one entry per CDR3 protein. The top ten clones hold 0.35% to 0.45% of a sample with more than 400,000 distinct CDR3 sequences, over 12% of them seen once. This same sample was also taken into another study, of yellow fever vaccine responses in identical twins.

Material: CD4+ T cells sorted from blood. The gene calls are TRBV28 and TRBJ2-1; 10 bases align to TRBD2. This receptor was taken from a woman younger than 35 in good health. The CDR3 protein is CASSAGLADLYNEQFF. The CDR3 DNA follows: TGTGCCAGCAGTGCAGGACTAGCGGACCTTTACAATGAGCAGTTCTTC.